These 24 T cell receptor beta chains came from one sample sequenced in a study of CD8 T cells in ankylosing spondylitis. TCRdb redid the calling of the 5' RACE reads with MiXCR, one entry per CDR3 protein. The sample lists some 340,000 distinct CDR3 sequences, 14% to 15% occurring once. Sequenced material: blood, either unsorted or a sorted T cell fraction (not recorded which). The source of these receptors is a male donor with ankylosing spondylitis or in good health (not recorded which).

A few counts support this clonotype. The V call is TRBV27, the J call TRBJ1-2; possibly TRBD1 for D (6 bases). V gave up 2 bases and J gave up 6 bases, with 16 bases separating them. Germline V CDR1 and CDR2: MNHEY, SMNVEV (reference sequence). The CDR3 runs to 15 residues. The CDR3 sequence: CASSLGNREVDGYTF. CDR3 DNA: TGTGCCAGCAGTTTAGGGAACAGGGAGGTGGATGGCTACACCTTC.

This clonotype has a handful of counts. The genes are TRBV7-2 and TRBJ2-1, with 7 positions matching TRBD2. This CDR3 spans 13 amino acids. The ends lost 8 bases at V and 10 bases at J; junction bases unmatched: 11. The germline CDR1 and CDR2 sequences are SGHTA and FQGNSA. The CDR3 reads CASHRAAGKEQFF. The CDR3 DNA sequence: TGTGCCAGCCATAGGGCAGCGGGAAAAGAGCAGTTCTTC.

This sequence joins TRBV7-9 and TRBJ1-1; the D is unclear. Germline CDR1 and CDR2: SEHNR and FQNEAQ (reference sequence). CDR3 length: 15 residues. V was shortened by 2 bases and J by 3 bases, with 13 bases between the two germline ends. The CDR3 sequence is CASSLTGVGDTEAFF. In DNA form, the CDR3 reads TGTGCCAGCAGCTTAACCGGGGTAGGAGACACTGAAGCTTTCTTT.

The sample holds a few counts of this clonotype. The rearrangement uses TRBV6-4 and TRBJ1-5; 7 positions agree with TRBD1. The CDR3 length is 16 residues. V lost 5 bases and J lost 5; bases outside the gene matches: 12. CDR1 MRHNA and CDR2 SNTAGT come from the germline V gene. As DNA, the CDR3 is TGTGCCAGCAGTCCCCACAACGACAGGGTAGATCAGCCCCAGCATTTT. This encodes CASSPHNDRVDQPQHF.

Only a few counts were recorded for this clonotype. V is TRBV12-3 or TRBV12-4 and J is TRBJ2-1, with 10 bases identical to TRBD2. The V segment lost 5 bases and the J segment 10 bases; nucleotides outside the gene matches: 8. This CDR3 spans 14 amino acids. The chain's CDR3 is CASSKSGGGEEQFF. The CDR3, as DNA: TGTGCCAGCAGTAAGAGCGGGGGGGGCGAAGAGCAGTTCTTC.

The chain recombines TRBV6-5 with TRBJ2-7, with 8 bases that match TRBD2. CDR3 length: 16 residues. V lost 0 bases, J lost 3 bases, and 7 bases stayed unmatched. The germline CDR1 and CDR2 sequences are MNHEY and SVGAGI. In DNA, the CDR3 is TGTGCCAGCAGTTACTCACCGGGACTAGGGTACTACGAGCAGTACTTC. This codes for CASSYSPGLGYYEQYF.

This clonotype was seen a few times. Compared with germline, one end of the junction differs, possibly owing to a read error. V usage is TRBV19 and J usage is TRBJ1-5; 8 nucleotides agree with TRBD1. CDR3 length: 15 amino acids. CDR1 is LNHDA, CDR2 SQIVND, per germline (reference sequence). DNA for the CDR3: TGTGTCAGTAGTTTACAACAGGGGGTAAATCAGCCCCAGCATTTT. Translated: CVSSLQQGVNQPQHF.

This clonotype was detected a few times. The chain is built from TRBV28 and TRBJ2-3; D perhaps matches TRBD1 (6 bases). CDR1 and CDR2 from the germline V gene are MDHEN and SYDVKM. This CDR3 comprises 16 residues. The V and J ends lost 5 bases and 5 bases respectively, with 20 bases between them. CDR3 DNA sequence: TGTGCCAGCAGTCTCAGGGACAAGAGTTTTGGAGATACGCAGTATTTT. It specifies CASSLRDKSFGDTQYF.

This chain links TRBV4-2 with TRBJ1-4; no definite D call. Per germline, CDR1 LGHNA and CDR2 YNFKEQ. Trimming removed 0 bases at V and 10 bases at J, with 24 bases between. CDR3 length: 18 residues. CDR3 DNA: TGTGCCAGCAGCCAAGATAGCGCTTCGGCAGCCACTAGTGGAAAACTGTTTTTT. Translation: CASSQDSASAATSGKLFF.

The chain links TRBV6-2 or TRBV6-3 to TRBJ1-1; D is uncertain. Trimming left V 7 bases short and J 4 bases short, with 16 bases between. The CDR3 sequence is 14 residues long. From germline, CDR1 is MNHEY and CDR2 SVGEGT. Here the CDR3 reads CASTKGTSSTEAFF. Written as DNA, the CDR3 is TGTGCCAGCACCAAGGGAACATCCTCCACTGAAGCTTTCTTT.

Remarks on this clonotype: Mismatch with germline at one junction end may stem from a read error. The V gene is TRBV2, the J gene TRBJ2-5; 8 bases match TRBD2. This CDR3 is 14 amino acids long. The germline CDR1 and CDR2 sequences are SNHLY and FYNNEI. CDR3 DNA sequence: TGTTCCAGCAGTGAGCAAGGGACTAGTGAGACCCAGTACTTC. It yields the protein CSSSEQGTSETQYF.

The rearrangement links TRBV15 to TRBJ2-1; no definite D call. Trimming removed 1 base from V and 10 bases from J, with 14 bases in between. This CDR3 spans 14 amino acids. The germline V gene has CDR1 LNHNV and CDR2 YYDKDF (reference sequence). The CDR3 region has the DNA TGTGCCACCAGCAGAGTAGGTTCGGGTAGGGAGCAGTTCTTC. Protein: CATSRVGSGREQFF.

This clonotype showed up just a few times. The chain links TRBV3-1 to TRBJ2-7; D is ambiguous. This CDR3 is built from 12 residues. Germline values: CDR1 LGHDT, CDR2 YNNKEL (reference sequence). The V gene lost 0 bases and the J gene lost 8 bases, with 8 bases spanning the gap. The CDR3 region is CASSQDSVKQYF. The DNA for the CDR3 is TGTGCCAGCAGCCAAGATAGTGTGAAGCAGTACTTC.

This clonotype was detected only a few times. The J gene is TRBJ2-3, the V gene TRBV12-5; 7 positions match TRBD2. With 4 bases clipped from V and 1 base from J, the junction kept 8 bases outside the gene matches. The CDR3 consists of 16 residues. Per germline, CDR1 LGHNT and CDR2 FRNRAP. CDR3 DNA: TGTGCTAGTGGTTCGGGGGGAGACTCACGCACAGATACGCAGTATTTT. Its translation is CASGSGGDSRTDTQYF.

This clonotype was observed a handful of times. The CDR3 reads CASSFGVLAGDGTDTQYF. CDR3 bases: TGTGCCAGCAGTTTTGGGGTGCTAGCGGGGGATGGCACAGATACGCAGTATTTT. The rearrangement joins TRBV2 to TRBJ2-3; 10 bases match TRBD2. From germline, CDR1 is SNHLY and CDR2 FYNNEI. V was pared by 5 bases and J by 1 base, with 12 bases of the junction left unmatched. The CDR3 contains 18 residues.

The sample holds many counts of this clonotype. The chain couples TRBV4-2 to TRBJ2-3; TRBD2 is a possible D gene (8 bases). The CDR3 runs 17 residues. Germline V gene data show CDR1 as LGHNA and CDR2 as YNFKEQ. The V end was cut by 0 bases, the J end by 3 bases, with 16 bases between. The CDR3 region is CASSQDNSGGQTDTQYF. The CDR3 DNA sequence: TGTGCCAGCAGCCAAGATAACAGCGGGGGACAGACAGATACGCAGTATTTT.

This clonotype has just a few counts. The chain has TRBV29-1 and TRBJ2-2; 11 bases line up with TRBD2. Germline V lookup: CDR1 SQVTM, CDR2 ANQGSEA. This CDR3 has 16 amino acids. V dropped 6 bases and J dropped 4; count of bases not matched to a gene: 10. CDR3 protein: CSVEVAGGLRTGELFF. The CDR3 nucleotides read TGCAGCGTGGAGGTAGCGGGAGGGCTACGCACCGGGGAGCTGTTTTTT.

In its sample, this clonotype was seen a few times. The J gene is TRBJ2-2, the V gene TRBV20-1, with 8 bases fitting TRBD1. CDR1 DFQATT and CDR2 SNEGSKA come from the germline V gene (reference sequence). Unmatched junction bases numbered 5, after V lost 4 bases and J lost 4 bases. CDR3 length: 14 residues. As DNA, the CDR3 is TGCAGTGCTAAGATTACAGGGGGCACCGGGGAGCTGTTTTTT. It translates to CSAKITGGTGELFF.

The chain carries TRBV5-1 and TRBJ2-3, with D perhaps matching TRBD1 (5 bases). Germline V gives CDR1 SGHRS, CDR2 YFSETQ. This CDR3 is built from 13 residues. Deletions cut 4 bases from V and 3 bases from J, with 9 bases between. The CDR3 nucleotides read TGCGCCAGCAGCACCAGGGTAACAGATACGCAGTATTTT. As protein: CASSTRVTDTQYF.

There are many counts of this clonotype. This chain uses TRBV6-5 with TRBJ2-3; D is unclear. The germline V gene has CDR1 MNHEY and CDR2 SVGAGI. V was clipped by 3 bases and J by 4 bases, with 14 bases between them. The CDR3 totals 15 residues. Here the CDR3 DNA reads TGTGCCAGCAGTTATGTAACGGGTGCAGCAGATACGCAGTATTTT. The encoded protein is CASSYVTGAADTQYF.

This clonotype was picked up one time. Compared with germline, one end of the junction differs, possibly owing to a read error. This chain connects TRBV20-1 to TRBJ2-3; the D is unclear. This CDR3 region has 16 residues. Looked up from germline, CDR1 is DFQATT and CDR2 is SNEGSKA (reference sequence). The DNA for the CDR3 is TGCTGTGCTAGAGTGGGCCAGCAGCAAAGCACAGATACGCAGTATTTT. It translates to CCARVGQQQSTDTQYF.

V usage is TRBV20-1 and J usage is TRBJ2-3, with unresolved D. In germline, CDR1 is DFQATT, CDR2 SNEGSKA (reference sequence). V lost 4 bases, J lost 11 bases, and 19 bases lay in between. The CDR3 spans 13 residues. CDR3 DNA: TGCAGTGCTATCTATGGGAACGATAAGGGGCAGTATTTT. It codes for CSAIYGNDKGQYF.

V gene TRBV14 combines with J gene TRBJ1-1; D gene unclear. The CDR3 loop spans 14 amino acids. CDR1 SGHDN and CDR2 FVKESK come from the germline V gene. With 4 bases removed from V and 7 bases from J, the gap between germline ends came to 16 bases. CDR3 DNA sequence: TGTGCCAGCAGCCGATACCTCGGAGGGTTTGAAGCTTTCTTT. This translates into CASSRYLGGFEAFF.

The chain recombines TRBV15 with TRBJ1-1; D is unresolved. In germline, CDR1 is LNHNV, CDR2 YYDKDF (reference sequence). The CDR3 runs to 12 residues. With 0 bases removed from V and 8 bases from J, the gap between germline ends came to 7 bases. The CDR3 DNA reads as TGTGCCACCAGCAGAGACTATCCCGAAGCTTTCTTT. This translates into CATSRDYPEAFF.